The rows below give T cell receptor beta chains drawn from one sample of a study of spatial heterogeneity in lung cancer. TCRdb used MiXCR to reprocess the 5' RACE reads, holding one entry per CDR3 protein. In the table there are about 24,000 distinct CDR3 sequences, 3% to 3.5% of which are singletons. The material was PBMCs, obtained at surgery. These receptors originate from a female donor with early-stage non-small cell lung cancer. Each CDR3 is given with its conserved first and last residue. Fields, in order: clone size, V gene, D gene, J gene, CDR3 DNA, CDR3 protein. D genes are given only for firm matches. For some rows the clone size is stated as once, few or many, or as a class when expanded; others skip it.

many	TRBV3-1	TRBD1	TRBJ1-4	TGTGCCAGCAGTTCGACAGGGATTCGTGCAACTAATGAAAAACTGTTTTTT	CASSSTGIRATNEKLFF
many	TRBV6-5	TRBD1	TRBJ2-1	TGTGCCAGCAGCCTATTCGGGACAGGGATGGATGAGCAGTTCTTC	CASSLFGTGMDEQFF
many	TRBV13	TRBD1	TRBJ2-7	TGTGCCAGCAGTTTTCGACAGGGGGCCTACGAGCAGTACTTC	CASSFRQGAYEQYF
many	TRBV20-1	.	TRBJ2-2	TGCAGTGCTACGGGCGGAGCTAACACCGGGGAGCTGTTTTTT	CSATGGANTGELFF
.	TRBV24-1	TRBD1	TRBJ1-2	TGTGCCACCAGTGAGTCAACCGGGACAGGCCTCTATGGCTACACCTTC	CATSESTGTGLYGYTF
many	TRBV30	.	TRBJ2-3	TGTGCCTGGAGTAAACAGGGCCCTTCTCAATATTTT	CAWSKQGPSQYF
medium-sized	TRBV4-1	TRBD2	TRBJ2-1	TGCGCCAGCAGCCAAACGACTAGCTTGAATGAGCAGTTCTTC	CASSQTTSLNEQFF
many	TRBV12-3/TRBV12-4	.	TRBJ2-2	TGTGCCAGCAGTTTTGGGGGGTCATACACCGGGGAGCTGTTTTTT	CASSFGGSYTGELFF
many	TRBV3-1	.	TRBJ1-3	TGTGCCAGCAGCCCAACGGGGGTTGGAAACACCATATATTTT	CASSPTGVGNTIYF
medium-sized	TRBV7-9	.	TRBJ2-7	TGTGCCAGCAGCTTAGAGAGGGGACGCCTATGGTTC	CASSLERGRLWF
many	TRBV5-5	.	TRBJ1-5	TGTGCCAGCAGCGTGAGAGGGAATCAGCCCCAGCATTTT	CASSVRGNQPQHF
many	TRBV7-9	TRBD1	TRBJ2-5	TGTGCCAGCAGCACCGTACAGGGGCGCCAAGAGACCCAGTACTTC	CASSTVQGRQETQYF
many	TRBV6-6	.	TRBJ1-1	TGTGCCAGCAGTAACGGACGACTGAACACTGAAGCTTTCTTT	CASSNGRLNTEAFF
many	TRBV20-1	.	TRBJ2-3	TGCAGTGCTAGTGGAGGAGAGAGAGGGGTTGTAGCAGATACGCAGTATTTT	CSASGGERGVVADTQYF
many	TRBV20-1	.	TRBJ2-1	TGCAGTGTTGCCCTAGAGAATGACCTCGAGAAGCAGTTCTTC	CSVALENDLEKQFF
many	TRBV7-2	.	TRBJ2-2	TGTGCCAGCAGTTTAGCGGTCGCGAACACCGGGGAGCTGTTTTTT	CASSLAVANTGELFF
many	TRBV21-1	.	TRBJ1-6	TGTGCCAGCCGCAACGGGACAGGGGCGGATTCACCCCTCCACTTT	CASRNGTGADSPLHF
many	TRBV30	.	TRBJ1-1	TGTGCCTGGAGTGTACAAGGGGACACTGAAGCTTTCTTT	CAWSVQGDTEAFF
many	TRBV20-1	TRBD2	TRBJ2-5	TGCAGTGCTAGAGATTTAGCGGGAGGGACAGAGACCCAGTACTTC	CSARDLAGGTETQYF
many	TRBV9	.	TRBJ1-5	TGTGCCAGCAGCGAGGGATGGGGAGGCAATCAGCCCCAGCATTTT	CASSEGWGGNQPQHF
many	TRBV3-1	.	TRBJ2-3	TGTGCCAGCAGCCAAGATTTATTAGGTACGCAGTATTTT	CASSQDLLGTQYF
many	TRBV3-1	TRBD1	TRBJ2-7	TGTGCCAGCAGCCAAGGGGCCGGGACAGGTCTTTGGGGCTACGAGCAGTACTTC	CASSQGAGTGLWGYEQYF
many	TRBV28	.	TRBJ2-1	TGTGCCAGCAAGATATCCGGGCGGTCTGAGCAGTTCTTC	CASKISGRSEQFF
medium-sized	TRBV4-1	.	TRBJ1-2	TGCGCCAGCAGCCGCACAACAGGGTCAGGTGGCTACACCTTC	CASSRTTGSGGYTF
many	TRBV7-3	.	TRBJ1-1	TGTGCCAGCAGCTCAGTAGGCGGGGGCACGGACACTGAAGCTTTCTTT	CASSSVGGGTDTEAFF
many	TRBV3-1	TRBD1	TRBJ2-7	TGTGCCAGCAGCTCGAGACAGGGGAGCGCCGAGCAGTACTTC	CASSSRQGSAEQYF
.	TRBV14	TRBD1	TRBJ1-1	TGTGCCAGCAGCCCCGAGGACAGGTTTATGAACACTGAAGCTTTCTTT	CASSPEDRFMNTEAFF
.	TRBV27	.	TRBJ2-2	TGTGCCAGCACCCCGACAGGGAGGGTCGGGGAGCTGTTTTTT	CASTPTGRVGELFF
many	TRBV4-2	TRBD2	TRBJ2-1	TGTGCCAGCAGCCCATACGGGACTAGCGGTCTAAATGAGCAGTTCTTC	CASSPYGTSGLNEQFF